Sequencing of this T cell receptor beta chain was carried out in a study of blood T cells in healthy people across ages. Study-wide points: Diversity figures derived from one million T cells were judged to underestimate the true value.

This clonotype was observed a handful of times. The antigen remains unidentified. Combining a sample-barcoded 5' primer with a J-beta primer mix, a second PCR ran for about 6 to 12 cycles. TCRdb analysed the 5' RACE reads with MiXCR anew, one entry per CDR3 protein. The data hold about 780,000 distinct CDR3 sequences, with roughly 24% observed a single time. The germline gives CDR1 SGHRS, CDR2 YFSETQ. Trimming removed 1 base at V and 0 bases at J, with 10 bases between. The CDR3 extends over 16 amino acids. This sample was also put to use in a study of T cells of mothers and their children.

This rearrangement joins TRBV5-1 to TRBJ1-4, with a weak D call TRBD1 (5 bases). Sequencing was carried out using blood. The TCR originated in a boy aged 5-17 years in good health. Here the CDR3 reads CASSLIGTATNEKLFF. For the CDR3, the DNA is TGCGCCAGCAGCTTGATCGGGACGGCAACTAATGAAAAACTGTTTTTT.